The 21 T cell receptor beta chains in this list originate from one sample, sequenced in a study of cytomegalovirus exposure and HLA in healthy donors. PCR employed 60 Vbeta and 13 Jbeta primers. The protocol was immunoSEQ multiplex PCR, while the TCRdb copy is restricted to in-frame clones and leaves out a portion. The data contain 140,000 or so clones, around four fifths of them singletons. Sequencing was performed on PBMCs. The source is a boy aged 2 to 9 in good health and CMV-seronegative.

This clone was counted only a few times. V usage is TRBV9 and J usage is TRBJ2-1, with D uncertain. The CDR3 is 13 residues long. Germline assignment: CDR1 SGDLS and CDR2 YYNGEE. Trimming took 1 base from V and 5 from J, leaving 7 bases between them. Written as DNA, the CDR3 is TGTGCCAGCAGCGTAAATATAAACAATGAGCAGTTCTTC. It translates to CASSVNINNEQFF.

The CDR3: CASSDTGGAGYGYTF. The CDR3 DNA reads as TGTGCCAGCAGTGATACAGGGGGCGCGGGGTATGGCTACACCTTC. The chain combines TRBV2 with TRBJ1-2; the match to TRBD1 covers 9 bases. Trimming cost V 3 bases and J 5 bases; bases outside gene matches: 7. The CDR3 extends over 15 amino acids. Germline CDR1 reads SNHLY; CDR2 reads FYNNEI.

This sequence joins TRBV4-1 and TRBJ2-7; no clear D gene. In germline, CDR1 is MGHRA, CDR2 YSYEKL. The CDR3 has 12 amino acids. Deletions cut 1 base from V and 7 bases from J, with 8 bases between. CDR3 loop: CASSQGSREQYF. The CDR3 DNA is TGCGCCAGCAGCCAAGGGTCGCGTGAGCAGTACTTC.

The genes are TRBV9 and TRBJ1-2, with 7 bases fitting TRBD1. The CDR3 covers 13 residues. V lost 4 bases to trimming and J lost 2 bases; unmatched junction nucleotides: 2. Germline V gene sequence: CDR1 SGDLS, CDR2 YYNGEE. This CDR3 is CASSPDRNYGYTF. In nucleotides, the CDR3 is TGTGCCAGCAGCCCGGACAGGAACTATGGCTACACCTTC.

The rearrangement uses TRBV18 and TRBJ1-1; D is undetermined. This CDR3 contains 14 residues. V was pared by 3 bases and J by 1 base, with 9 bases between. CDR1 KGHSH and CDR2 LQKENI come from the germline V gene. CDR3 in amino acids: CASSPAAGNTEAFF. The CDR3 DNA is TGTGCCAGCTCACCTGCAGCAGGGAACACTGAAGCTTTCTTT.

The V gene is TRBV2, the J gene TRBJ2-7; D possibly corresponds to TRBD1 (5 bases). Germline values: CDR1 SNHLY, CDR2 FYNNEI. The CDR3 runs to 14 residues. Trimming shortened V by 4 bases and J by 5 bases, and 15 bases separated the two germline ends. CDR3 bases: TGTGCCAGCAGTGGTTCTCTCCCAGGGAACGAGCAGTACTTC. Protein product: CASSGSLPGNEQYF. The full variable domain, rest sourced from reference TRBV2 and TRBJ2-7, is EPEVTQTPSHQVTQMGQEVILRCVPISNHLYFYWYRQILGQKVEFLVSFYNNEISEKSEIFDDQFSVERPDGSNFTLKIRSTKLEDSAMYFCASSGSLPGNEQYFGPGTRLTVT.

This clone was detected only a few times. The V and J genes are TRBV1 and TRBJ2-3; the DNA was not used to check the table's D call, TRBD2. TRBV1 is recorded as a pseudogene. This CDR3 comprises 17 residues. The chain's CDR3 is CTSSQRTSGGGIGTQYF. The CDR3, as DNA: TGCACCAGCAGCCAACGTACTAGCGGGGGGGGCATTGGTACGCAGTATTTT.

The V gene is TRBV6-5, the J gene TRBJ2-3, with D possibly matching TRBD1 (6 bases). V was pared by 3 bases and J by 0 bases, with 10 bases between. This CDR3 region has 15 residues. Germline assignment: CDR1 MNHEY and CDR2 SVGAGI. CDR3 sequence (DNA): TGTGCCAGCAGTTATCGGCAGGGGAGCACAGATACGCAGTATTTT. Amino acid sequence: CASSYRQGSTDTQYF.

Remarks on this clone: This CDR3 is also generated by other DNA sequences in the sample. This rearrangement joins TRBV5-1 to TRBJ1-3; D is possibly TRBD1 (6 bases). The CDR3 runs 14 residues. CDR1 is SGHRS and CDR2 is YFSETQ in the germline V gene. V was cut by 2 bases and J by 0 bases, with 6 bases left in between. This chain's CDR3 is CASSLGGSGNTIYF. The CDR3 region has the DNA TGCGCCAGCAGCTTAGGGGGCTCTGGAAACACCATATATTTT.

The CDR3 loop is CASSRLAGGPKSEASYNEQFF. CDR3 nucleotides: TGTGCCAGCAGCCGACTAGCGGGAGGCCCAAAAAGCGAAGCGTCCTACAATGAGCAGTTCTTC. The chain joins TRBV14 to TRBJ2-1, with 13 bases fitting TRBD2. This CDR3 has 21 amino acids. V was pared by 4 bases and J by 1 base, with 16 bases of the junction left unmatched. Germline CDR1 is SGHDN and CDR2 is FVKESK.

This chain uses TRBV7-7 with TRBJ2-5, with D tentatively TRBD1 (5 bases). The CDR3 contains 13 residues. Trimming took off 3 bases at V and 5 bases at J, with 10 bases between the two ends. The germline V gene encodes CDR1 SSHAT and CDR2 FNYEAQ (reference sequence). The CDR3, as DNA: TGTGCCAGCAGCTTCAGGGTTGGGGAGACCCAGTACTTC. Amino acid sequence: CASSFRVGETQYF.

The CDR3 spells CASSQEGKGAHGQYF. CDR3 nucleotide sequence: TGCGCCAGCAGCCAAGAGGGCAAGGGGGCCCACGGGCAGTACTTC. The genes are TRBV4-3 and TRBJ2-7; TRBD1 matches 7 bases. V gave up 0 bases and J gave up 9 bases; unmatched junction bases: 11. Germline CDR1 is LGHNA and CDR2 is YSLEER. The CDR3 totals 15 residues.

This chain links TRBV11-2 with TRBJ1-2, with D hard to call. V gave up 4 bases and J gave up 6 bases, with 9 bases separating them. The CDR3 spans 12 residues. Germline V CDR1 and CDR2: SGHAT, FQNNGV. CDR3: CASSWEKDGYTF. The DNA for the CDR3 is TGTGCCAGCAGCTGGGAGAAGGATGGCTACACCTTC.

This chain connects TRBV5-6 to TRBJ1-6, with D possibly TRBD1 on 5 matching bases. Looked up from germline, CDR1 is SGHDT and CDR2 is YYEEEE. Trimming took 1 base from V and 7 from J, leaving 12 bases between them. The CDR3 loop spans 15 amino acids. The CDR3 here is CASSLWQGNNSPLHF. The CDR3 coding sequence is TGTGCCAGCAGCTTGTGGCAGGGTAACAATTCACCCCTCCACTTT. The full variable domain, with the rest looked up from reference TRBV5-6 and TRBJ1-6, is DAGVTQSPTHLIKTRGQQVTLRCSPKSGHDTVSWYQQALGQGPQFIFQYYEEEERQRGNFPDRFSGHQFPNYSSELNVNALLLGDSALYLCASSLWQGNNSPLHFGNGTRLTVT.

This chain joins TRBV9 and TRBJ2-7, with TRBD1 as a possible D gene (5 bases). Germline V gene sequence: CDR1 SGDLS, CDR2 YYNGEE. V lost 2 bases and J lost 4, with 16 bases in between. The CDR3 contains 15 residues. Here the CDR3 reads CASSVGARTQYEQYF. CDR3 DNA: TGTGCCAGCAGCGTTGGGGCTAGAACTCAGTACGAGCAGTACTTC.

The chain links TRBV19 to TRBJ2-1; 8 bases map to TRBD2. With V trimmed by 5 bases and J by 4 bases, 7 bases remained unmatched. Germline V gives CDR1 LNHDA, CDR2 SQIVND (reference sequence). This CDR3 spans 15 amino acids. The DNA of the CDR3 is TGTGCCAGTAGTGTTACTAGCGGACCTTACAATGAGCAGTTCTTC. Its translation is CASSVTSGPYNEQFF.

The chain uses TRBV7-9 and TRBJ1-4; D may be TRBD1 (5 bases). V lost 5 bases to trimming and J lost 4 bases, with 11 bases between them. This CDR3 has 14 amino acids. Germline-derived CDR1 and CDR2 are SEHNR and FQNEAQ (reference sequence). The CDR3 bases are TGTGCCAGCAGCGAAACAGGTGGTAATGAAAAACTGTTTTTT. Protein sequence: CASSETGGNEKLFF.

The V call is TRBV14, the J call TRBJ1-6; TRBD1 matches 11 bases. Germline V gene sequence: CDR1 SGHDN, CDR2 FVKESK. The CDR3 consists of 15 residues. After removal of 1 base from V and 13 bases from J, the junction contained 6 bases not matched to a gene. The CDR3 loop is CASSQADRGPLPLHF. The CDR3 DNA sequence: TGTGCCAGCAGCCAAGCGGACAGGGGGCCGTTGCCCCTCCACTTT.

The CDR3 reads CASSEFVTFNYGYTF. In DNA form, the CDR3 reads TGTGCCAGCAGTGAGTTTGTTACTTTTAACTATGGCTACACCTTC. The V and J genes are TRBV6-1 and TRBJ1-2; D ambiguous. Trimming stripped 3 bases from V and 1 base from J, with 12 bases between. The CDR3 contains 15 residues. In germline, CDR1 is MNHNS, CDR2 SASEGT.

The chain couples TRBV7-2 to TRBJ2-1; TRBD2 aligns across 9 bases. Germline V gene sequence: CDR1 SGHTA, CDR2 FQGNSA. The CDR3 sequence is 17 residues long. J lost 5 bases, V lost 1 base, and 9 bases had no gene match. CDR3 DNA: TGTGCCAGCAGCTTAGTCACTACTAGCGGGCTTCACAATGAGCAGTTCTTC. This translates into CASSLVTTSGLHNEQFF.

On this clone: No DNA is shown, since the ends of the CDR3 on it are uncertain; the CDR3 is the one TCRdb lists. The rearrangement joins TRBV5-8 to TRBJ2-1; the DNA was not compared with TRBD1, the D call given in the table. In germline, CDR1 is SGHTS, CDR2 YDEGEE. The CDR3 spans 16 residues, counting both ends. The CDR3 loop is CASSFGQGGSYNEQFF.